A selection of T cell receptor beta chains follows, all from one sample in a study of OX40 agonist ivuxolimab in advanced cancers. Profiling relied on immunoSEQ multiplex PCR, and the TCRdb table lists in-frame clones only, not all of them. The sample shows more than 60,000 clones, roughly 90% of them seen only once. Source: CD4+ or CD8+ T cells sorted from blood, taken in a trial of the OX40 agonist ivuxolimab. The receptors here all came from an adult with an advanced solid tumor such as melanoma, head and neck, liver or kidney cancer. The conserved cysteine and the conserved F or W are not part of the CDR3 here.

v_call: TRBV11-3; j_call: TRBJ1-1; cdr3_aa: ASSLQGGNTEAF
v_call: TRBV7-8; j_call: TRBJ1-1; cdr3_aa: ASSLGGGWNTEAF
v_call: TRBV6-1; j_call: TRBJ1-3; cdr3_aa: ASSGSVGSGNTIY
v_call: TRBV30; j_call: TRBJ2-5; cdr3_aa: AWSAGSRAQGRETQY
v_call: TRBV4-1; j_call: TRBJ2-3; cdr3_aa: ASSQDRVAGEDTQY
v_call: TRBV4-3; j_call: TRBJ2-2; cdr3_aa: ASSQDPGAYTGELF
v_call: TRBV7-2; j_call: TRBJ2-1; cdr3_aa: ASSLVAGVRNEQF
v_call: TRBV6-5; j_call: TRBJ1-3; cdr3_aa: ASSYGDGRSGNTIY
v_call: TRBV7-9; j_call: TRBJ2-5; cdr3_aa: ASTYGGGGETQY
v_call: TRBV7-9; j_call: TRBJ2-7; cdr3_aa: ASTLGTEDLRQY
v_call: TRBV2; j_call: TRBJ2-5; cdr3_aa: ASRGGTSLETQY
v_call: TRBV18; j_call: TRBJ2-2; cdr3_aa: ASSEQGNTGELF
v_call: TRBV10-3; j_call: TRBJ2-1; cdr3_aa: ATIDRGSYNEQF
v_call: TRBV27; j_call: TRBJ1-2; cdr3_aa: ASSLQQGEGIGGYT
v_call: TRBV5-8; j_call: TRBJ1-4; cdr3_aa: ASSFTPSTNEKLF
v_call: TRBV11-3; j_call: TRBJ2-1; cdr3_aa: ASSVGLAGYNEQF
v_call: TRBV7-3; j_call: TRBJ1-1; cdr3_aa: ASSPLGTNTEAF
v_call: TRBV5-1; j_call: TRBJ2-1; cdr3_aa: ASSPGVGTEYNEQF
v_call: TRBV7-9; j_call: TRBJ2-5; cdr3_aa: ASSFPNGETQY
v_call: TRBV20-1; j_call: TRBJ2-4; cdr3_aa: SARVGVIQY
v_call: TRBV7-2; j_call: TRBJ2-3; cdr3_aa: ASSWGTVGTDTQY